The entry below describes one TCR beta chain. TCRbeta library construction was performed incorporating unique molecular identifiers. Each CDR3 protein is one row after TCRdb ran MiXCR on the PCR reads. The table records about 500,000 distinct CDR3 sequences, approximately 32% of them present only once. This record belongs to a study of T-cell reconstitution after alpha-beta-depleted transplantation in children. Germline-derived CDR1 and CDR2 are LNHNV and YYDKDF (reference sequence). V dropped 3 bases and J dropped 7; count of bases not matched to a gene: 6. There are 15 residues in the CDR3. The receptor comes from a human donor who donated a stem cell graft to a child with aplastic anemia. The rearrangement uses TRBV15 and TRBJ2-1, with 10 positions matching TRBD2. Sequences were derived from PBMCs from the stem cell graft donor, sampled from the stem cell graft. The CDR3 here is CATSRVAGGLNEQFF. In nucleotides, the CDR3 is TGTGCCACCAGCAGGGTAGCGGGAGGACTTAATGAGCAGTTCTTC.